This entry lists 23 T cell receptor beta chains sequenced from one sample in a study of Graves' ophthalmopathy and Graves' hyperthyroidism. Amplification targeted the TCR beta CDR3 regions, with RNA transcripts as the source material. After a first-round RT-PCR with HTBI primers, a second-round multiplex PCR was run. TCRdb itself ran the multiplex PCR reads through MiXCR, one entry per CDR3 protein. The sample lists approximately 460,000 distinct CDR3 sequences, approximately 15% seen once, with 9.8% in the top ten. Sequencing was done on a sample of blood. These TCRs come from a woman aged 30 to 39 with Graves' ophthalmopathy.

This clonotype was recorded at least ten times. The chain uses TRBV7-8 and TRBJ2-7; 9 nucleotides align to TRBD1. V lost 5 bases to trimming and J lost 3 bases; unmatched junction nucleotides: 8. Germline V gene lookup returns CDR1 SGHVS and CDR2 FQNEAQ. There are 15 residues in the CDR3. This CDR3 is CASSPRRDRVYEQYF. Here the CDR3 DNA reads TGTGCCAGCAGCCCCCGACGGGACAGGGTCTACGAGCAGTACTTC.

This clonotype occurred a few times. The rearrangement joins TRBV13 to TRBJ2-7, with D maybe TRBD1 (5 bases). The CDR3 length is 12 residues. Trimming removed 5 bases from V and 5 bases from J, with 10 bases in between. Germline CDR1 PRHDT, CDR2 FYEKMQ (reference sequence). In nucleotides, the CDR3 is TGTGCCAGCAGCCCACAGGCAAACGAGCAGTACTTC. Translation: CASSPQANEQYF.

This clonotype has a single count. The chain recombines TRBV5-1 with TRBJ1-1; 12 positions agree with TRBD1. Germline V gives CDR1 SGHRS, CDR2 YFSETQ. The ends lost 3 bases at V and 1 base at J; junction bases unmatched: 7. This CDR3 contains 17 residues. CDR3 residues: CASSSGTGGLGNTEAFF. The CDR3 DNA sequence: TGCGCCAGCAGCTCCGGGACAGGGGGCCTAGGGAACACTGAAGCTTTCTTT. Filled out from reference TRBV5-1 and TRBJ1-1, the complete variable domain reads KAGVTQTPRYLIKTRGQQVTLSCSPISGHRSVSWYQQTPGQGLQFLFEYFSETQRNKGNFPGRFSGRQFSNSRSEMNVSTLELGDSALYLCASSSGTGGLGNTEAFFGQGTRLTVV.

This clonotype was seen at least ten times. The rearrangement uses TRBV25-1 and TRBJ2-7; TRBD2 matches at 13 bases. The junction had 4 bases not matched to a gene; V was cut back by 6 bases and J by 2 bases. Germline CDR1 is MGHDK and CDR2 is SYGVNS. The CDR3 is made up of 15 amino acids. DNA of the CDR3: TGTGCCAGCAGGGGACTAGCGGGAACCCCCTACGAGCAGTACTTC. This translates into CASRGLAGTPYEQYF.

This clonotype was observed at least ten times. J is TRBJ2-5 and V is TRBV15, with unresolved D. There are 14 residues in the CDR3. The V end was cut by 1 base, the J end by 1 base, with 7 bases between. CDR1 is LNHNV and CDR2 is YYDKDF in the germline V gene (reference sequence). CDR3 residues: CATSRVGSQETQYF. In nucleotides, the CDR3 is TGTGCCACCAGCAGAGTCGGCAGCCAAGAGACCCAGTACTTC.

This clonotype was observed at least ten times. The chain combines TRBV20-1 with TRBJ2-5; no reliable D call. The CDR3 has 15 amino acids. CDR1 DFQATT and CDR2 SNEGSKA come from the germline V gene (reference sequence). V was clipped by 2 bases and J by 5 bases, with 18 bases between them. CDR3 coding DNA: TGCAGTGCTAGAAGGGTGTCGGAGCAGGCGGAGACCCAGTACTTC. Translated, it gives CSARRVSEQAETQYF.

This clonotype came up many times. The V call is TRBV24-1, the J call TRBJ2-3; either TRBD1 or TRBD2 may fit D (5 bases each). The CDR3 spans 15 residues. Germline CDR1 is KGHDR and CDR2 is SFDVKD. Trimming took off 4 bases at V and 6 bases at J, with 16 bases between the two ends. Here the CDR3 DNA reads TGTGCCACCAGTGACTCCGGGACGGTCGATGATACGCAGTATTTT. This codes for CATSDSGTVDDTQYF.

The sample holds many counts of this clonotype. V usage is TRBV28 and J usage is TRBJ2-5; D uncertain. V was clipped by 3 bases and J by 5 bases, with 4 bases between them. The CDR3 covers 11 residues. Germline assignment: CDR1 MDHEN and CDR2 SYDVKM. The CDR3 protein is CASSFLETQYF. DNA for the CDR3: TGTGCCAGCAGTTTCCTCGAGACCCAGTACTTC. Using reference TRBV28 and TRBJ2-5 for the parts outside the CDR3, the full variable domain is DVKVTQSSRYLVKRTGEKVFLECVQDMDHENMFWYRQDPGLGLRLIYFSYDVKMKEKGDIPEGYSVSREKKERFSLILESASTNQTSMYLCASSFLETQYFGPGTRLLVL.

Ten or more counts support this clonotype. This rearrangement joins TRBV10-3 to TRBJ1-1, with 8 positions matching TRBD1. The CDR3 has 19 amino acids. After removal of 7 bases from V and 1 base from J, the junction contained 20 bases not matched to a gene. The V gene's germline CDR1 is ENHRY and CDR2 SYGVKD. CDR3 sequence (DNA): TGTGCCATCAACCAAGGGGGCTCTCGACAGGGGCTGGGGAACACTGAAGCTTTCTTT. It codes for CAINQGGSRQGLGNTEAFF.

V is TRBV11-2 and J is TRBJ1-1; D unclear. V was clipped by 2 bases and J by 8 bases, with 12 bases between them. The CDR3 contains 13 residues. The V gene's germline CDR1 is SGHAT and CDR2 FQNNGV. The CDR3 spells CASSLRLGLEAFF. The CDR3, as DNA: TGTGCCAGCAGCTTACGGCTCGGCCTAGAAGCTTTCTTT.

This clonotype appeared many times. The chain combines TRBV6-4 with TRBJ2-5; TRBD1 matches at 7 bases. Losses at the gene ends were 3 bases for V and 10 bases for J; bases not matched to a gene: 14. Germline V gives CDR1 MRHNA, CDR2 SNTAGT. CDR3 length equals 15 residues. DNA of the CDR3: TGTGCCAGCAGTGATGTAGTGACAGGGTGGTGGGACCAGTACTTC. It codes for CASSDVVTGWWDQYF.

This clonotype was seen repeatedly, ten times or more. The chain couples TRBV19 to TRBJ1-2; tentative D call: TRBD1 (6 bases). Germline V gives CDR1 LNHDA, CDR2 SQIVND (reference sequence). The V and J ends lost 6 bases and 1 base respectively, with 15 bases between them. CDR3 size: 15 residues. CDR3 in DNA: TGTGCCAGTAGGTTCGCCGGGACACATAACTATGGCTACACCTTC. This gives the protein CASRFAGTHNYGYTF.

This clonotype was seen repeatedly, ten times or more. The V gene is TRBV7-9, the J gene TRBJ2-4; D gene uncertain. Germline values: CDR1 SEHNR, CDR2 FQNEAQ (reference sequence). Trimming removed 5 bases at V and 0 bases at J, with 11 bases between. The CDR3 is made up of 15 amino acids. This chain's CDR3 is CASSKDTLAKNIQYF. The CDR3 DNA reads TGTGCCAGCAGCAAAGACACATTAGCCAAAAACATTCAGTACTTC.

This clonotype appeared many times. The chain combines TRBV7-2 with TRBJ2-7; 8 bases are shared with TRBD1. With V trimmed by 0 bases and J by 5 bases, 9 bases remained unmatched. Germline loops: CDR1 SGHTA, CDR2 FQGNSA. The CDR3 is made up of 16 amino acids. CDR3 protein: CASSLANSQGAHEQYF. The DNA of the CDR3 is TGTGCCAGCAGCTTAGCGAACAGCCAGGGGGCCCACGAGCAGTACTTC.

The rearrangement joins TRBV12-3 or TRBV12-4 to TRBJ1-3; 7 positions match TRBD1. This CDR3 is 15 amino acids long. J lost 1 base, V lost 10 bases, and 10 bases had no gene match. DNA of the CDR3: TGTGCCACTACAACAGGGGATGGGTCTGGAAACACCATATATTTT. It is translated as CATTTGDGSGNTIYF.

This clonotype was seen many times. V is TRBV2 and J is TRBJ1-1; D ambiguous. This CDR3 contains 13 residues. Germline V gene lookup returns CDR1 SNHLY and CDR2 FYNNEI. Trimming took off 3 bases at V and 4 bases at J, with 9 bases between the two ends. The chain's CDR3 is CASSEGLVTEAFF. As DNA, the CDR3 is TGTGCCAGCAGTGAGGGTCTCGTCACTGAAGCTTTCTTT.

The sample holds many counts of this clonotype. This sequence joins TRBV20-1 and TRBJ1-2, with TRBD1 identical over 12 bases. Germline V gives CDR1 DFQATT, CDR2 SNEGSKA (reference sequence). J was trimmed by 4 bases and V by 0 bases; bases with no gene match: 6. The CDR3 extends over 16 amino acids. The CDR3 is CSARDRDRGPSYGYTF. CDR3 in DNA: TGCAGTGCTAGAGATAGGGACAGGGGGCCCAGCTATGGCTACACCTTC.

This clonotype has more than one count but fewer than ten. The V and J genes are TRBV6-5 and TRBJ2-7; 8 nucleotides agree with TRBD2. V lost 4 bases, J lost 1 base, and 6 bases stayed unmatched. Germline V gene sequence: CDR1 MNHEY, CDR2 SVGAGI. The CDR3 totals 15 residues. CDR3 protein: CASSSAGTRSYEQYF. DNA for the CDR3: TGTGCCAGCAGTTCCGCCGGGACTAGGTCCTACGAGCAGTACTTC.

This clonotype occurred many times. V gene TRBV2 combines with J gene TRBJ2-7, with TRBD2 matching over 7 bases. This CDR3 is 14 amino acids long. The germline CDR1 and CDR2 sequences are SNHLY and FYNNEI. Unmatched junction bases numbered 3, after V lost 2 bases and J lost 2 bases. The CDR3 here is CASSETSVTYEQYF. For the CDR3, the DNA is TGTGCCAGCAGTGAAACTAGCGTTACCTACGAGCAGTACTTC.

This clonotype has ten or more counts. The CDR3 DNA reads TGTGCCAGCAGTTTCGCAGTATTAAGCAATCAGCCCCAGCATTTT. It yields the protein CASSFAVLSNQPQHF. V gene TRBV28 combines with J gene TRBJ1-5; no definite D call. The V gene's germline CDR1 is MDHEN and CDR2 SYDVKM. V dropped 3 bases and J dropped 1 base, with 10 bases sitting between them. The CDR3 totals 15 residues.

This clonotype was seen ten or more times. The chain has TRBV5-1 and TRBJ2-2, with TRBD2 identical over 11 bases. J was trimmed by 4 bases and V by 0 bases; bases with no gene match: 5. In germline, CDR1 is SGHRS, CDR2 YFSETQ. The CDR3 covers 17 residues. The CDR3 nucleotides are TGCGCCAGCAGCTTGGTAGCGGGAGGGCCCGGCACCGGGGAGCTGTTTTTT. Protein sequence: CASSLVAGGPGTGELFF. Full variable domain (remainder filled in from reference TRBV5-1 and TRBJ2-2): KAGVTQTPRYLIKTRGQQVTLSCSPISGHRSVSWYQQTPGQGLQFLFEYFSETQRNKGNFPGRFSGRQFSNSRSEMNVSTLELGDSALYLCASSLVAGGPGTGELFFGEGSRLTVL.

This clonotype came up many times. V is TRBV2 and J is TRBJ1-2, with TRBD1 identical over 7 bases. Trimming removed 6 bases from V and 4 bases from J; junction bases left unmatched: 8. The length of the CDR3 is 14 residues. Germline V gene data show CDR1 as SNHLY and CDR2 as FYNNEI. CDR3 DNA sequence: TGTGCCAGCAGGAATCGACAGGGAAGCTATGGCTACACCTTC. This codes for CASRNRQGSYGYTF.

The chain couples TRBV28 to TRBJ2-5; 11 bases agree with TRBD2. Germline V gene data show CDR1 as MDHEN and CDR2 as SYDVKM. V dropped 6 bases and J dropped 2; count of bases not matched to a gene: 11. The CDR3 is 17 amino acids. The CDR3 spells CASSHPTSGSWQETQYF. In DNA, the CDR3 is TGTGCCAGCAGCCACCCCACTAGCGGGAGTTGGCAAGAGACCCAGTACTTC.